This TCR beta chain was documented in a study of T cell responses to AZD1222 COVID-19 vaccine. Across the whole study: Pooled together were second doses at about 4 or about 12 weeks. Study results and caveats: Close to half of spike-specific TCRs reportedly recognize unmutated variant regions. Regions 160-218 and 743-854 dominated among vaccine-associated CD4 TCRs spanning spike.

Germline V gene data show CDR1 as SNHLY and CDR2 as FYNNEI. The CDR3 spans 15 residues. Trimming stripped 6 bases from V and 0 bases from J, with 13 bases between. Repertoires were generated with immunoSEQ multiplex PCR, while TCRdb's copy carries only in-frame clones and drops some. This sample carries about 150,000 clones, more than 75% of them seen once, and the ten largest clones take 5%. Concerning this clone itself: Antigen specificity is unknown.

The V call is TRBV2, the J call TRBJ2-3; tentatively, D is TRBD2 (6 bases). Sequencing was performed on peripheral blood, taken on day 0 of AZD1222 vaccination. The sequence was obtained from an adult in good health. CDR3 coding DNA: TGTGCCAGCAGGCCCCTTGCGGGGAGCACAGATACGCAGTATTTT. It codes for CASRPLAGSTDTQYF.